The 3 T cell receptor beta chains below all came from one sample that was sequenced in a study of cytomegalovirus exposure and HLA in healthy donors. The PCR had 60 Vbeta and 13 Jbeta primers. Here immunoSEQ multiplex PCR was the method, and the copy in TCRdb shows in-frame clones only, minus some. The sample records roughly 86,000 clones, 70% to 85% being singletons. The specimen sequenced was PBMCs. The source is a man in his 60s in good health and CMV-seronegative.

This clone was found a few times. The V gene is TRBV19, the J gene TRBJ2-2; a weak D match, TRBD1 (6 bases). From germline, CDR1 is LNHDA and CDR2 SQIVND (reference sequence). V was pared by 5 bases and J by 2 bases, with 15 bases between. The CDR3 is 16 residues long. In DNA form, the CDR3 reads TGTGCCAGTAGTTCGGACCCAGGGGTAAACACCGGGGAGCTGTTTTTT. This sequence encodes CASSSDPGVNTGELFF. Complete variable domain (other parts from reference TRBV19 and TRBJ2-2): DGGITQSPKYLFRKEGQNVTLSCEQNLNHDAMYWYRQDPGQGLRLIYYSQIVNDFQKGDIAEGYSVSREKKESFPLTVTSAQKNPTAFYLCASSSDPGVNTGELFFGEGSRLTVL.

The chain carries TRBV19 and TRBJ2-2, with D tentatively TRBD1 (5 bases). CDR3 size: 14 residues. The V and J ends lost 7 bases and 0 bases respectively, with 9 bases between them. CDR1 LNHDA and CDR2 SQIVND come from the germline V gene (reference sequence). The CDR3 sequence is CASKTGPNTGELFF. CDR3 DNA: TGTGCCAGTAAAACAGGCCCGAACACCGGGGAGCTGTTTTTT.

The rearrangement links TRBV30 to TRBJ1-6, with D hard to call. Trimming removed 0 bases at V and 16 bases at J, with 16 bases between. The CDR3 runs to 13 residues. Germline lookup yields CDR1 GTSNPN and CDR2 SVGIG (reference sequence). CDR3 DNA sequence: TGTGCCTGGAGTGTTTTGGGATTGGACTCTCTCCACTTT. As protein: CAWSVLGLDSLHF.